Shown below are 5 T cell receptor beta chains from a single sample sequenced in a study of T-cell memory formation after mild COVID-19. TCRdb redid the calling of the 5' RACE reads with MiXCR, one entry per CDR3 protein. The sample contains 560,000 or so distinct CDR3 sequences, 17% of which appear only once. The sequencing input was PBMCs or a T cell subset sorted from them (not recorded which). The receptors were gathered from an adult woman who had mild COVID-19 (a few samples of this study predate the infection). Cell type and time point are not known.

This clonotype was seen only a few times. The rearrangement uses TRBV5-1 and TRBJ2-3, with D possibly being TRBD2 (5 bases). Trimming shortened V by 4 bases and J by 0 bases, and 9 bases separated the two germline ends. CDR3 length: 14 amino acids. Germline V gene sequence: CDR1 SGHRS, CDR2 YFSETQ. CDR3 region: CASSPRESTDTQYF. In DNA, the CDR3 is TGCGCCAGCAGCCCTAGGGAGAGCACAGATACGCAGTATTTT. Full variable domain (remainder filled in from reference TRBV5-1 and TRBJ2-3): KAGVTQTPRYLIKTRGQQVTLSCSPISGHRSVSWYQQTPGQGLQFLFEYFSETQRNKGNFPGRFSGRQFSNSRSEMNVSTLELGDSALYLCASSPRESTDTQYFGPGTRLTVL.

The chain combines TRBV20-1 with TRBJ2-3; 7 bases are a match to TRBD2. Unmatched junction bases numbered 11, after V lost 5 bases and J lost 6 bases. Germline loops: CDR1 DFQATT, CDR2 SNEGSKA (reference sequence). The CDR3 contains 14 residues. CDR3 coding DNA: TGCAGTGCTTACCCCCAAGGGACTATTGATACGCAGTATTTT. Translating it yields CSAYPQGTIDTQYF.

This clonotype was seen more than once but under ten times. The V call is TRBV15, the J call TRBJ2-3; 11 bases are a match to TRBD1. The V gene end was trimmed by 1 base and the J gene end by 6 bases; junction bases not matched to a gene: 3. The CDR3 sequence is 15 residues long. Per the germline V gene, CDR1 is LNHNV and CDR2 is YYDKDF (reference sequence). In DNA, the CDR3 is TGTGCCACCAGCAGAGTGGGGACAGGGGGGGATACGCAGTATTTT. Translating it yields CATSRVGTGGDTQYF.

There are a few counts of this clonotype. This sequence joins TRBV5-1 and TRBJ2-2; the D gene is possibly TRBD2 (6 bases). Germline V gene lookup returns CDR1 SGHRS and CDR2 YFSETQ. The CDR3 consists of 14 residues. V lost 3 bases to trimming and J lost 3 bases, with 9 bases between them. CDR3 nucleotides: TGCGCCAGCAGCTCTGGGGGGTACACCGGGGAGCTGTTTTTT. It codes for CASSSGGYTGELFF.

The rearrangement joins TRBV12-3 or TRBV12-4 to TRBJ1-2; D gene unclear. V was trimmed by 7 bases and J by 7 bases, leaving 16 bases between them. This CDR3 has 13 amino acids. The CDR3, as DNA: TGTGCCAGCACCATAACAGTCCCCTTTGGCTACACCTTC. Its protein product is CASTITVPFGYTF.